A selection of T cell receptor beta chains follows, all from one sample in a study of regulatory T cells in long-lasting Graves disease. TCRdb processed the multiplex PCR reads anew with MiXCR; each CDR3 protein has one entry. The sample lists 200,000 to 300,000 distinct CDR3 sequences; around 20% were seen once. Source: peripheral blood mononuclear cells (PBMCs), taken at new diagnosis, from a patient treated with antithyroid drugs. These receptors came from a female donor with Graves disease. Both conserved end residues are part of each CDR3. A D gene is named only where the DNA matches it firmly. Not every row has a clone size; where given, it reads once, few, many or a size class.

CDR3 DNA: TGTGCCAGCAGCAATGGTGTGGGTCCAGGAAACACCATATATTTT
CDR3 protein: CASSNGVGPGNTIYF
J gene: TRBJ1-3
V gene: TRBV19
clone size: .
D gene: .

CDR3 DNA: TGTGCCAGCTCCAAACGGGGCACAGATACGCAGTATTTT
CDR3 protein: CASSKRGTDTQYF
J gene: TRBJ2-3
V gene: TRBV12-3/TRBV12-4
clone size: many
D gene: .

CDR3 DNA: TGTGCCAGCTCAATCTCCCACGCTGGGGAGCTGTTTTTT
CDR3 protein: CASSISHAGELFF
J gene: TRBJ2-2
V gene: TRBV9
clone size: few
D gene: .

CDR3 DNA: TGTGCCACCGGGGGGGACAGGGGGTCTATCTATGGCTACACCTTC
CDR3 protein: CATGGDRGSIYGYTF
J gene: TRBJ1-2
V gene: TRBV28
clone size: few
D gene: TRBD1

CDR3 DNA: TGTGCCAGCAGTGACACAGGGTTACATCAAGATACGCAGTATTTT
CDR3 protein: CASSDTGLHQDTQYF
J gene: TRBJ2-3
V gene: TRBV2
clone size: .
D gene: .

CDR3 DNA: TGTGCCAGCGGCAGGGCGAACACCGGGGAGCTGTTTTTT
CDR3 protein: CASGRANTGELFF
J gene: TRBJ2-2
V gene: TRBV27
clone size: few
D gene: .

CDR3 DNA: TGTGCCAGCAACCAGAGACTAGCGGGAGGGAAGAGCTCCTACAATGAGCAGTTCTTC
CDR3 protein: CASNQRLAGGKSSYNEQFF
J gene: TRBJ2-1
V gene: TRBV6-2/TRBV6-3
clone size: many
D gene: TRBD2

CDR3 DNA: TGCGGAGGACTTAACACAGATACGCAGTATTTT
CDR3 protein: CGGLNTDTQYF
J gene: TRBJ2-3
V gene: TRBV20-1
clone size: many
D gene: .

CDR3 DNA: TGTGCCAGCAGCCAAGATTCCCCCTACGAGCAGTACTTC
CDR3 protein: CASSQDSPYEQYF
J gene: TRBJ2-7
V gene: TRBV3-1
clone size: many
D gene: .

CDR3 DNA: TGTGCCAGCAGTTACCGGACAGAGACCTATGGCTACACCTTC
CDR3 protein: CASSYRTETYGYTF
J gene: TRBJ1-2
V gene: TRBV6-5
clone size: many
D gene: .

CDR3 DNA: TGCGCCACCTCAAAATTGGTCCCAGATACGCAGTATTTT
CDR3 protein: CATSKLVPDTQYF
J gene: TRBJ2-3
V gene: TRBV10-1
clone size: .
D gene: .

CDR3 DNA: TGTGCCACCAGCGGGCTAGCGGGAGACCCAGATACGCAGTATTTT
CDR3 protein: CATSGLAGDPDTQYF
J gene: TRBJ2-3
V gene: TRBV15
clone size: many
D gene: TRBD2

CDR3 DNA: TGCGCCAGCAGCCAAGATTGGACAGGGGGTAGGGATGAGCAGTTCTTC
CDR3 protein: CASSQDWTGGRDEQFF
J gene: TRBJ2-1
V gene: TRBV11-1
clone size: few
D gene: TRBD1

CDR3 DNA: TGTGCCAGCAGTTTGGGACAGGAAGCTTTCTTT
CDR3 protein: CASSLGQEAFF
J gene: TRBJ1-1
V gene: TRBV6-5
clone size: many
D gene: TRBD1

CDR3 DNA: TGTGCCAGTAGTATGACCCGGGACTCCTACGAGCAGTACTTC
CDR3 protein: CASSMTRDSYEQYF
J gene: TRBJ2-7
V gene: TRBV19
clone size: .
D gene: .

CDR3 DNA: TGTGCCACCAGCAGAGATGGCGAGGGGCAGGCAGATACGCAGTATTTT
CDR3 protein: CATSRDGEGQADTQYF
J gene: TRBJ2-3
V gene: TRBV15
clone size: many
D gene: .

CDR3 DNA: TGCGCCAGCAGCTTGGAACAGGGGGCGCGTACTGAAGCTTTCTTT
CDR3 protein: CASSLEQGARTEAFF
J gene: TRBJ1-1
V gene: TRBV5-1
clone size: .
D gene: TRBD1

CDR3 DNA: TGTGCCAGCAGCTTACGGGTCACCGGGACAGGCTCTTGGCGGGGCTACACCTTC
CDR3 protein: CASSLRVTGTGSWRGYTF
J gene: TRBJ1-2
V gene: TRBV7-2
clone size: many
D gene: TRBD1

CDR3 DNA: TGTGCCAGCAGCCAACCCGGGACAGAAAATGAAAAACTGTTTTTT
CDR3 protein: CASSQPGTENEKLFF
J gene: TRBJ1-4
V gene: TRBV4-2
clone size: few
D gene: TRBD1

CDR3 DNA: TGTGCCAGCAGCCGGCGGGGGTCCGGGGCCAACGTCCTGACTTTC
CDR3 protein: CASSRRGSGANVLTF
J gene: TRBJ2-6
V gene: TRBV2
clone size: many
D gene: TRBD2

CDR3 DNA: TGTGCCAGCAGTACCGGGACAGGGGGCAGCTCCTACGAGCAGTACTTC
CDR3 protein: CASSTGTGGSSYEQYF
J gene: TRBJ2-7
V gene: TRBV2
clone size: .
D gene: TRBD1

CDR3 DNA: TGTGCCACCAGTGTTAATCGGGCAGCGTTCAATGAGCAGTTCTTC
CDR3 protein: CATSVNRAAFNEQFF
J gene: TRBJ2-1
V gene: TRBV24-1
clone size: many
D gene: .

CDR3 DNA: TGTGCCAGCAGTGAAGGGGAAAGCAGGGTTGGAAACACTGAAGCTTTCTTT
CDR3 protein: CASSEGESRVGNTEAFF
J gene: TRBJ1-1
V gene: TRBV6-1
clone size: many
D gene: .

CDR3 DNA: TGTGCCAGCAGGCGGACCGCTCAGCCCCAGCATTTT
CDR3 protein: CASRRTAQPQHF
J gene: TRBJ1-5
V gene: TRBV28
clone size: .
D gene: .

CDR3 DNA: TGTGCCTGGAAACCCAGAGAGAGAGGGGAAGGGACAGATACGCAGTATTTT
CDR3 protein: CAWKPRERGEGTDTQYF
J gene: TRBJ2-3
V gene: TRBV30
clone size: few
D gene: .

CDR3 DNA: TGCAGTGCTACACCCACTAGCGGGATGTTGGAGACCCAGTACTTC
CDR3 protein: CSATPTSGMLETQYF
J gene: TRBJ2-5
V gene: TRBV20-1
clone size: many
D gene: TRBD2

CDR3 DNA: TGTGCCAGCAGTACCCCGGATGGGGGAACCTACGAGCAGTATTTC
CDR3 protein: CASSTPDGGTYEQYF
J gene: TRBJ2-7
V gene: TRBV28
clone size: .
D gene: .

CDR3 DNA: TGTGCCAGCAGCCCCGATTGGGGGGGGGAAAAACTGTTTTTT
CDR3 protein: CASSPDWGGEKLFF
J gene: TRBJ1-4
V gene: TRBV7-9
clone size: .
D gene: .

CDR3 DNA: TGTGCCAGCGGGTCAGGGTTCGAGCAGTACTTC
CDR3 protein: CASGSGFEQYF
J gene: TRBJ2-7
V gene: TRBV12-3/TRBV12-4
clone size: many
D gene: .

CDR3 DNA: TGTGCCACCGGGAGGGGGCAGGGAGAGACCCAGTACTTC
CDR3 protein: CATGRGQGETQYF
J gene: TRBJ2-5
V gene: TRBV24-1
clone size: many
D gene: .

CDR3 DNA: TGTGCCAAAAAGGCTAGCGGGTCCAATGAGCAGTTCTTC
CDR3 protein: CAKKASGSNEQFF
J gene: TRBJ2-1
V gene: TRBV19
clone size: .
D gene: TRBD2

CDR3 DNA: TGTGCCAGCAGTCCGGGACACCTGGAGTTCTTC
CDR3 protein: CASSPGHLEFF
J gene: TRBJ2-1
V gene: TRBV6-2/TRBV6-3
clone size: few
D gene: .

CDR3 DNA: TGTGCCAGCAGTTTAGAGAGGGAGCAGTACTTC
CDR3 protein: CASSLEREQYF
J gene: TRBJ2-7
V gene: TRBV12-3/TRBV12-4
clone size: many
D gene: .

CDR3 DNA: TGTGCCAGCAGTGCCGAAAGGGGGGCTGTTGGCTACACCTTC
CDR3 protein: CASSAERGAVGYTF
J gene: TRBJ1-2
V gene: TRBV12-3/TRBV12-4
clone size: many
D gene: .

CDR3 DNA: TGTGCCACCAGAGCGGGCTCCTACAATGAGCAGTTCTTC
CDR3 protein: CATRAGSYNEQFF
J gene: TRBJ2-1
V gene: TRBV24-1
clone size: many
D gene: .

CDR3 DNA: TGTGCCAGCAGGTCCGGGGTTAGCACAGATACGCAGTATTTT
CDR3 protein: CASRSGVSTDTQYF
J gene: TRBJ2-3
V gene: TRBV7-9
clone size: many
D gene: .

CDR3 DNA: TGTGCCTGGACAGGGGCAGGCTGGAATGAAGCTTTCTTT
CDR3 protein: CAWTGAGWNEAFF
J gene: TRBJ1-1
V gene: TRBV30
clone size: .
D gene: .

CDR3 DNA: TGCAGTGCCATCCGACCGGGTAGTCAGCCCCAGCATTTT
CDR3 protein: CSAIRPGSQPQHF
J gene: TRBJ1-5
V gene: TRBV20-1
clone size: many
D gene: .

CDR3 DNA: TGTGCCAGCAGTCCCGAGAGGTCCAGCGAGCAGTACTTC
CDR3 protein: CASSPERSSEQYF
J gene: TRBJ2-7
V gene: TRBV6-1
clone size: .
D gene: .

CDR3 DNA: TGTGCCAGTGGGGGGCAGGGCAATGAAAAACTGTTTTTT
CDR3 protein: CASGGQGNEKLFF
J gene: TRBJ1-4
V gene: TRBV5-4
clone size: .
D gene: .

CDR3 DNA: TGTGCCAGCAGCTCCTCAGTGAGCGGAGTAGCCAAAAACATTCAGTACTTC
CDR3 protein: CASSSSVSGVAKNIQYF
J gene: TRBJ2-4
V gene: TRBV28
clone size: many
D gene: .

CDR3 DNA: TGTGCCAGCAGTGACACCAGTAGCAATCAGCCCCAGCATTTT
CDR3 protein: CASSDTSSNQPQHF
J gene: TRBJ1-5
V gene: TRBV2
clone size: .
D gene: .

CDR3 DNA: TGTGCCAGCAGTAAGAATAGCAATCAGCCCCAGCATTTT
CDR3 protein: CASSKNSNQPQHF
J gene: TRBJ1-5
V gene: TRBV27
clone size: many
D gene: .

CDR3 DNA: TGCAGCGGCAACGCCGCCGGGTTGGACACTGAAGCTTTCTTT
CDR3 protein: CSGNAAGLDTEAFF
J gene: TRBJ1-1
V gene: TRBV29-1
clone size: many
D gene: .

CDR3 DNA: TGTGCCATCAGTGAAGCGGGAGACTACAATGAGCAGTTCTTC
CDR3 protein: CAISEAGDYNEQFF
J gene: TRBJ2-1
V gene: TRBV10-3
clone size: many
D gene: TRBD2

CDR3 DNA: TGTGCCAGTAGTATAGTCAGACTAACTGGGGCCAACGTCCTGACTTTC
CDR3 protein: CASSIVRLTGANVLTF
J gene: TRBJ2-6
V gene: TRBV19
clone size: .
D gene: .

CDR3 DNA: TGTGCCAGCGGAGGGGGGCCTAACTATGGCTACACCTTC
CDR3 protein: CASGGGPNYGYTF
J gene: TRBJ1-2
V gene: TRBV3-1
clone size: .
D gene: .

CDR3 DNA: TGTGCCAGCAGCTTAGGGCCTGACAGGGAGGCGTACTTC
CDR3 protein: CASSLGPDREAYF
J gene: TRBJ2-7
V gene: TRBV7-8
clone size: few
D gene: .

CDR3 DNA: TGTGCCAGCAGCCACCCCGACAGCTACGAGCAGTACTTC
CDR3 protein: CASSHPDSYEQYF
J gene: TRBJ2-7
V gene: TRBV7-9
clone size: many
D gene: .

CDR3 DNA: TGTGCCAGCTCAAGTGACAGAGTGTACGAGCAGTACTTC
CDR3 protein: CASSSDRVYEQYF
J gene: TRBJ2-7
V gene: TRBV18
clone size: many
D gene: .

CDR3 DNA: TGTGCCAGCAGACCGACAGCGAAAGAGACCCAGTACTTC
CDR3 protein: CASRPTAKETQYF
J gene: TRBJ2-5
V gene: TRBV28
clone size: many
D gene: .

CDR3 DNA: TGTGCCAGCAGCGACCCAGGTGGCCAAAGCACAGATACGCAGTATTTT
CDR3 protein: CASSDPGGQSTDTQYF
J gene: TRBJ2-3
V gene: TRBV7-3
clone size: once
D gene: .

CDR3 DNA: TGTGCCAGCAGTTACCCCGTGGGGGACGATCAGCCCCAGCATTTT
CDR3 protein: CASSYPVGDDQPQHF
J gene: TRBJ1-5
V gene: TRBV6-2/TRBV6-3
clone size: many
D gene: .